Below, 21 T cell receptor beta chains from the same sample are listed, as sequenced in a study of OX40 agonist ivuxolimab in advanced cancers. Some clones are missing from TCRdb's copy, which holds only in-frame ones; the method was immunoSEQ multiplex PCR. The repertoire holds about 32,000 clones, with 90% to 95% as singletons. The material sequenced was CD4+ or CD8+ T cells sorted from blood, taken in a trial of the OX40 agonist ivuxolimab. The receptors derive from an adult with an advanced solid tumor such as melanoma, head and neck, liver or kidney cancer.

V is TRBV10-1 and J is TRBJ1-1, with D perhaps TRBD1 (5 bases). The germline V and J ends were trimmed by 4 bases and 1 base, with 16 bases remaining between them. The length of the CDR3 is 16 residues. Germline assignment: CDR1 WNHNN and CDR2 SYGVQD (reference sequence). The CDR3 nucleotides are TGCGCCAGCAGTGGATATCCGGGACCGCAGAACACTGAAGCTTTCTTT. As protein: CASSGYPGPQNTEAFF.

The chain has TRBV28 and TRBJ1-2; tentative D call: TRBD1 (6 bases). Trimming cost V 4 bases and J 7 bases, with 22 bases left between them. This CDR3 is built from 16 residues. Germline CDR1 MDHEN, CDR2 SYDVKM. Here the CDR3 DNA reads TGTGCCAGCAGTTCCCCGATCTTCGGGGGCTCGTTTGGCTACACCTTC. This codes for CASSSPIFGGSFGYTF.

J is TRBJ1-4 and V is TRBV27; D call uncertain. CDR3 length: 14 amino acids. Germline loops: CDR1 MNHEY, CDR2 SMNVEV (reference sequence). Between the trimmed V and J ends, which lost 6 bases and 4 bases, there was a span of 12 bases. The CDR3 loop is CASRPGGVNEKLFF. For the CDR3, the DNA is TGTGCCAGCAGACCAGGCGGGGTTAATGAAAAACTGTTTTTT.

V and J are TRBV10-2 and TRBJ1-5, with D tentatively TRBD1 (5 bases). The V end lost 1 base, the J end lost 8 bases, and 12 bases lay between the germline ends. The CDR3 length is 14 residues. Germline CDR1 and CDR2: WSHSY and SAAADI. The CDR3 sequence: CASSEWGAGEPQHF. The DNA for the CDR3 is TGCGCCAGCAGTGAGTGGGGAGCGGGGGAGCCCCAGCATTTT.

V is TRBV19 and J is TRBJ2-7; D is undetermined. In germline, CDR1 is LNHDA, CDR2 SQIVND (reference sequence). This CDR3 comprises 15 residues. V was shortened by 3 bases and J by 1 base, with 13 bases between the two germline ends. The CDR3 coding sequence is TGTGCCAGTAGTATTACGACGGACGGATCCTACGAGCAGTACTTC. This translates into CASSITTDGSYEQYF.

The rearrangement uses TRBV28 and TRBJ2-5; D perhaps matches TRBD1 (6 bases). Per the germline V gene, CDR1 is MDHEN and CDR2 is SYDVKM. The length of the CDR3 is 14 residues. The ends were cut back, 6 bases at V and 9 bases at J, with 20 bases in the middle. DNA of the CDR3: TGTGCCAGCAGGCCGATAGGGGGTTTAGGGCCCCAGTACTTC. Its translation: CASRPIGGLGPQYF.

This clone was detected only once. V and J are TRBV6-5 and TRBJ1-1; the D gene is possibly TRBD1 (5 bases). CDR3 size: 14 residues. V was pared by 1 base and J by 4 bases, with 10 bases between. Per the germline V gene, CDR1 is MNHEY and CDR2 is SVGAGI. The CDR3 loop reads CASSYWPGSTEAFF. In nucleotides, the CDR3 is TGTGCCAGCAGTTACTGGCCAGGGAGCACTGAAGCTTTCTTT.

The chain has TRBV27 and TRBJ2-7, with D tentatively TRBD1 (5 bases). V lost 5 bases and J lost 0, with 17 bases in between. The germline V gene encodes CDR1 MNHEY and CDR2 SMNVEV (reference sequence). The CDR3 extends over 16 amino acids. CDR3 coding DNA: TGTGCCAGCAGTCTCAGGGCCACTACCGCCTCCTACGAGCAGTACTTC. Translation: CASSLRATTASYEQYF.

V is TRBV11-3 and J is TRBJ1-1; D not resolved. In germline, CDR1 is SGHNT, CDR2 YENEEA. This CDR3 spans 13 amino acids. Trimming pared 2 bases from V and 1 base from J, leaving 5 bases between. CDR3 residues: CASSLWQNTEAFF. CDR3 in DNA: TGTGCCAGCAGCTTATGGCAGAACACTGAAGCTTTCTTT.

The rearrangement uses TRBV27 and TRBJ2-5; D call uncertain. This CDR3 is built from 13 residues. CDR1 is MNHEY, CDR2 SMNVEV, per germline (reference sequence). Deletions cut 2 bases from V and 5 bases from J, with 9 bases between. As DNA, the CDR3 is TGTGCCAGCAGTTTAGGGTCAAAGGAGACCCAGTACTTC. As protein: CASSLGSKETQYF.

The chain joins TRBV28 to TRBJ2-7, with D perhaps matching TRBD1 (5 bases). Trimming removed 7 bases at V and 0 bases at J, with 19 bases between. CDR1 and CDR2 (germline): MDHEN, SYDVKM. CDR3 size: 16 residues. Written as DNA, the CDR3 is TGTGCCAGCACCAATTCTCCGACAGTCTTCTCCTACGAGCAGTACTTC. It is translated as CASTNSPTVFSYEQYF.

This clone came up once. The genes are TRBV5-6 and TRBJ2-4, with 8 bases aligning to TRBD1. Trimming took 4 bases from V and 1 from J; bases not matched to a gene: 7. This CDR3 has 16 residues. The germline gives CDR1 SGHDT, CDR2 YYEEEE. The CDR3 protein is CASSPGGAPAKNIQYF. CDR3 DNA sequence: TGTGCCAGCAGCCCAGGGGGCGCCCCCGCCAAAAACATTCAGTACTTC.

The table lists this clone with a count of one. The rearrangement joins TRBV4-3 to TRBJ2-3; tentative D call: TRBD2 (6 bases). Per the germline V gene, CDR1 is LGHNA and CDR2 is YSLEER. Trimming removed 0 bases at V and 1 base at J, with 11 bases between. This CDR3 has 16 amino acids. This CDR3 is CASSQEGGTGTDTQYF. CDR3 in DNA: TGCGCCAGCAGCCAAGAGGGCGGGACGGGCACAGATACGCAGTATTTT.

This chain joins TRBV4-3 and TRBJ2-1; 8 bases are a match to TRBD2. Germline values: CDR1 LGHNA, CDR2 YSLEER. Trimming cost V 0 bases and J 4 bases; bases outside gene matches: 8. The CDR3 extends over 17 amino acids. In DNA form, the CDR3 reads TGCGCCAGCAGCCAAGATAGACTACTAGCGGTTTACAATGAGCAGTTCTTC. Protein product: CASSQDRLLAVYNEQFF.

The count of this clone is one. The V and J genes are TRBV27 and TRBJ1-3; 7 bases line up with TRBD1. The J segment lost 4 bases and the V segment lost 0 bases, leaving 6 bases of the junction unmatched. CDR1 and CDR2 (germline): MNHEY, SMNVEV (reference sequence). CDR3 length: 16 amino acids. The CDR3 nucleotides are TGTGCCAGCAGTTTATCCGCCACGACAGGGGGAAACACCATATATTTT. Amino acids: CASSLSATTGGNTIYF.

The chain joins TRBV7-8 to TRBJ2-7; D is possibly TRBD2 (6 bases). Between the trimmed V and J ends, which lost 5 bases and 1 base, there was a span of 12 bases. This CDR3 has 14 amino acids. Germline V gene lookup returns CDR1 SGHVS and CDR2 FQNEAQ. The CDR3 is CASSAGDFSYEQYF. CDR3 sequence (DNA): TGTGCCAGCAGCGCCGGGGACTTTTCCTACGAGCAGTACTTC.

V usage is TRBV12-5 and J usage is TRBJ1-1; TRBD1 matches at 7 bases. V shed 1 base, J shed 3 bases, and the junction held 5 bases outside the gene matches. Per germline, CDR1 LGHNT and CDR2 FRNRAP. This CDR3 spans 15 amino acids. In DNA, the CDR3 is TGTGCTAGTGGTTTGGACAGGGGAGGAGACACTGAAGCTTTCTTT. This translates into CASGLDRGGDTEAFF.

The V call is TRBV11-3, the J call TRBJ2-1; the D is unclear. CDR1 is SGHNT and CDR2 is YENEEA in the germline V gene. V gave up 2 bases and J gave up 6 bases, with 11 bases separating them. This CDR3 has 14 amino acids. This CDR3 reads CASSLQGPGNEQFF. The CDR3 DNA sequence: TGTGCCAGCAGCTTACAAGGGCCTGGCAATGAGCAGTTCTTC.

This sequence joins TRBV4-2 and TRBJ1-5, with 9 bases lining up with TRBD1. Germline V gene sequence: CDR1 LGHNA, CDR2 YNFKEQ. This CDR3 has 15 residues. V lost 6 bases to trimming and J lost 5 bases; unmatched junction nucleotides: 8. As DNA, the CDR3 is TGTGCCAGCAGTCAGGGGGACAGGGAATATCAGCCCCAGCATTTT. Translation gives CASSQGDREYQPQHF.

The chain employs TRBV19 and TRBJ2-1; 7 bases line up with TRBD2. Per germline, CDR1 LNHDA and CDR2 SQIVND (reference sequence). The CDR3 loop spans 16 amino acids. Trimming took 0 bases from V and 4 from J; bases not matched to a gene: 6. The CDR3 region is CASSIDPSGTYNEQFF. DNA of the CDR3: TGTGCCAGTAGTATAGATCCCAGCGGGACGTACAATGAGCAGTTCTTC.

The chain uses TRBV27 and TRBJ1-5, with D maybe TRBD1 (6 bases). The CDR3 has 14 residues. Germline values: CDR1 MNHEY, CDR2 SMNVEV (reference sequence). Trimming shortened V by 5 bases and J by 4 bases, and 12 bases separated the two germline ends. The CDR3 sequence: CASSPQQGNQPQHF. CDR3 coding DNA: TGTGCCAGCAGTCCCCAACAGGGAAATCAGCCCCAGCATTTT.